This T cell receptor (beta chain) was profiled in a study of T cell repertoires in cytomegalovirus infection. Study-level findings and limits: Summed public TCR beta family frequency identified CMV carriers bearing the relevant HLA. It was HLA-C-restricted CMV-specific TCR beta clonotypes that dominated the response ex vivo.

TCRdb redid the calling of the reads with MiXCR, one entry per CDR3 protein. Here the sample spans some 270,000 distinct CDR3 sequences, approximately 22% being singletons. This clonotype was observed at least ten times. Its antigen remains unidentified. The specimen was cultured PBMCs, collected from culture after CMV antigen stimulation. This receptor was taken from a human donor in good health (CMV status not recorded). Some clones in this sample may be carry-over from other donors' samples.

The CDR3 region has the DNA TGTGCCAGCAGCTTTACTGGGATAGGGACAGCTGAAAAACTGTTTTTT. Encoded protein: CASSFTGIGTAEKLFF. This chain uses TRBV7-9 with TRBJ1-4; 7 bases match TRBD1. This CDR3 has 16 residues. From germline, CDR1 is SEHNR and CDR2 FQNEAQ (reference sequence). Trimming removed 3 bases from V and 7 bases from J; junction bases left unmatched: 11. The whole variable domain, remainder taken from reference TRBV7-9 and TRBJ1-4, is DTGVSQNPRHKITKRGQNVTFRCDPISEHNRLYWYRQTLGQGPEFLTYFQNEAQLEKSRLLSDRFSAERPKGSFSTLEIQRTEQGDSAMYLCASSFTGIGTAEKLFFGSGTQLSVL.